The 29 T cell receptor beta chains below come from one sample, sequenced in a study of blood T cell repertoires in COVID-19. Sequenced by immunoSEQ multiplex PCR; TCRdb stores in-frame clones only, minus some. The sample lists a few hundred thousand clones, 70% to 90% seen once, with less than 9.5% in the top ten. The sequencing input was peripheral blood. The origin of the receptors is a woman aged 45-60 years who had recovered from COVID-19.

The chain is built from TRBV19 and TRBJ1-6; the D is unclear. The CDR3 consists of 14 residues. Trimming pared 7 bases from V and 7 bases from J, leaving 14 bases between. CDR1 and CDR2 (germline): LNHDA, SQIVND (reference sequence). For the CDR3, the DNA is TGTGCCAGTAATAGCGGAGGAGGGAATTCACCCCTCCACTTT. Protein sequence: CASNSGGGNSPLHF.

V gene TRBV5-1 combines with J gene TRBJ2-7, with TRBD1 matching 9 bases. Germline values: CDR1 SGHRS, CDR2 YFSETQ. J gave up 4 bases and V 3 bases, and 2 bases lay outside the gene matches. The CDR3 runs to 13 residues. Here the CDR3 reads CASSSGTGYEQYF. The CDR3 nucleotides read TGCGCCAGCAGCTCGGGGACAGGGTACGAGCAGTACTTC.

V usage is TRBV11-2 and J usage is TRBJ2-7, with D unclear. The CDR3 contains 14 residues. CDR1 is SGHAT, CDR2 FQNNGV, per germline. V dropped 0 bases and J dropped 1 base, with 7 bases sitting between them. CDR3 protein: CASSLDRLSYEQYF. As DNA, the CDR3 is TGTGCCAGCAGCTTAGACAGGTTATCCTACGAGCAGTACTTC.

The table lists this clone with a count of one. V gene TRBV7-2 combines with J gene TRBJ2-5; the match to TRBD1 covers 11 bases. V trimming: 3 bases; J trimming: 4 bases; junction bases outside the gene matches: 7. CDR3 length equals 16 residues. CDR1 is SGHTA, CDR2 FQGNSA, per germline. CDR3 bases: TGTGCCAGCAGCTTTGGGGACAGGGGGATGCGAGAGACCCAGTACTTC. This encodes CASSFGDRGMRETQYF.

J is TRBJ2-5 and V is TRBV18; the D is unclear. The V end was cut by 5 bases, the J end by 0 bases, with 10 bases between. Germline lookup yields CDR1 KGHSH and CDR2 LQKENI. The CDR3 runs to 14 residues. The CDR3 reads CASSAPNHQETQYF. The CDR3 DNA reads as TGTGCCAGCTCAGCGCCGAACCACCAAGAGACCCAGTACTTC. Full variable domain (rest looked up from reference TRBV18 and TRBJ2-5): NAGVMQNPRHLVRRRGQEARLRCSPMKGHSHVYWYRQLPEEGLKFMVYLQKENIIDESGMPKERFSAEFPKEGPSILRIQQVVRGDSAAYFCASSAPNHQETQYFGPGTRLLVL.

The chain combines TRBV6-5 with TRBJ2-4, with 7 positions matching TRBD1. Germline V CDR1 and CDR2: MNHEY, SVGAGI. V gave up 6 bases and J gave up 4 bases; unmatched junction bases: 6. CDR3 size: 14 residues. DNA of the CDR3: TGTGCCAGCAGAGACCTGGGACAGAAAAACATTCAGTACTTC. Translating gives CASRDLGQKNIQYF.

V usage is TRBV27 and J usage is TRBJ1-6; D is perhaps TRBD1 (5 bases). Germline V gene data show CDR1 as MNHEY and CDR2 as SMNVEV (reference sequence). V lost 7 bases to trimming and J lost 10 bases, with 17 bases between them. This CDR3 comprises 14 residues. The CDR3 nucleotides read TGTGCCAGCACCCCCTCCGGCGGGGGGTCACCCCTCCACTTT. It yields the protein CASTPSGGGSPLHF.

CDR3: CASRGHGTGKGYTF. Here the CDR3 DNA reads TGTGCCAGCAGAGGACACGGGACAGGGAAAGGCTACACCTTC. The chain has TRBV6-5 and TRBJ1-2; 9 nucleotides line up with TRBD1. This CDR3 is built from 14 residues. Unmatched junction bases numbered 10, after V lost 6 bases and J lost 8 bases. From germline, CDR1 is MNHEY and CDR2 SVGAGI.

This chain links TRBV11-2 with TRBJ2-5; 9 bases map to TRBD1. Looked up from germline, CDR1 is SGHAT and CDR2 is FQNNGV. The CDR3 runs to 14 residues. J was trimmed by 4 bases and V by 5 bases; bases with no gene match: 5. The CDR3 here is CASSLGQGTETQYF. The DNA of the CDR3 is TGTGCCAGCAGCCTGGGACAGGGAACAGAGACCCAGTACTTC.

The chain joins TRBV4-3 to TRBJ2-1, with 8 bases matching TRBD2. The CDR3 extends over 16 amino acids. The germline gives CDR1 LGHNA, CDR2 YSLEER. V lost 6 bases and J lost 8; bases outside the gene matches: 15. The CDR3: CASSLTGTRGSYEQFF. CDR3 nucleotides: TGCGCCAGCAGTCTAACCGGGACTAGAGGGTCCTATGAGCAGTTCTTC.

This clone came up a few times. The chain is built from TRBV27 and TRBJ2-2; 7 bases fit TRBD1. The CDR3 has 14 amino acids. Losses at the gene ends were 7 bases for V and 4 bases for J; bases not matched to a gene: 6. Per the germline V gene, CDR1 is MNHEY and CDR2 is SMNVEV (reference sequence). The CDR3 nucleotides read TGTGCCAGCAACAGGGACAGATTCACCGGGGAGCTGTTTTTT. Translated: CASNRDRFTGELFF.

The chain is built from TRBV7-9 and TRBJ2-7; possibly TRBD1 for D (5 bases). The length of the CDR3 is 17 residues. Germline CDR1 and CDR2: SEHNR and FQNEAQ (reference sequence). Trimming took 5 bases from V and 0 from J, leaving 20 bases between them. CDR3 sequence: CASSPMGLGPSSYEQYF. The CDR3 DNA follows: TGTGCCAGCAGCCCGATGGGGCTAGGACCCAGCTCCTACGAGCAGTACTTC.

The chain carries TRBV7-9 and TRBJ2-2, with 9 nucleotides matching TRBD2. V was clipped by 5 bases and J by 3 bases; unmatched bases: 1. CDR1 is SEHNR, CDR2 FQNEAQ, per germline (reference sequence). The CDR3 is 14 residues long. The CDR3 is CASSRTSDTGELFF. CDR3 DNA sequence: TGTGCCAGCAGCCGGACTAGCGACACCGGGGAGCTGTTTTTT.

The rearrangement uses TRBV5-8 and TRBJ1-1; maybe TRBD1 (6 bases). V lost 3 bases and J 1 base, leaving 10 bases between the germline ends. This CDR3 has 14 residues. Germline CDR1 and CDR2: SGHTS and YDEGEE. The CDR3 DNA follows: TGTGCCAGCAGCTCGACAGGACAGAACACTGAAGCTTTCTTT. As protein: CASSSTGQNTEAFF. Full variable domain (missing parts from reference TRBV5-8 and TRBJ1-1): EAGVTQSPTHLIKTRGQQATLRCSPISGHTSVYWYQQALGLGLQFLLWYDEGEERNRGNFPPRFSGRQFPNYSSELNVNALELEDSALYLCASSSTGQNTEAFFGQGTRLTVV.

V gene TRBV7-8 combines with J gene TRBJ1-1; weak D call: TRBD1 (6 bases). The germline gives CDR1 SGHVS, CDR2 FQNEAQ. V lost 3 bases, J lost 8 bases, and 19 bases lay in between. The CDR3 is made up of 15 amino acids. The CDR3 coding sequence is TGTGCCAGCAGCTTTCTACAGGGTGATAAGGTGGAAGCTTTCTTT. This sequence encodes CASSFLQGDKVEAFF.

The chain has TRBV10-3 and TRBJ1-2; 12 bases match TRBD1. The length of the CDR3 is 17 residues. The trim removed 4 bases at V and 5 bases at J, leaving 11 bases unmatched. Germline CDR1 ENHRY, CDR2 SYGVKD. The CDR3 DNA sequence: TGTGCCATCAGTGGACCCCGGGACAGGGGGCGCGGATATGGCTACACCTTC. Its translation: CAISGPRDRGRGYGYTF.

The gene calls are TRBV18 and TRBJ2-2; tentative D call: TRBD1 (6 bases). The V and J ends lost 6 bases and 9 bases respectively, with 20 bases between them. This CDR3 has 15 residues. The V gene's germline CDR1 is KGHSH and CDR2 LQKENI. The CDR3 protein is CASSPSYRDVRELFF. Here the CDR3 DNA reads TGTGCCAGCTCCCCTTCATACAGGGACGTCAGGGAGCTGTTTTTT.

The chain links TRBV10-3 to TRBJ1-2, with 7 bases aligning to TRBD1. CDR1 is ENHRY, CDR2 SYGVKD, per germline. J gave up 8 bases and V 6 bases, and 9 bases lay outside the gene matches. The CDR3 length is 13 residues. The CDR3 DNA reads as TGTGCCATCAGATTCAAGGGGGCAGACGGCTACACCTTC. It yields the protein CAIRFKGADGYTF.

DNA of the CDR3: TGTGCCAGCAGCCAGGGGCTTGGGGAGACCCAGTACTTC. Protein product: CASSQGLGETQYF. V usage is TRBV11-2 and J usage is TRBJ2-5; weak D call: TRBD1 (6 bases). Per germline, CDR1 SGHAT and CDR2 FQNNGV. CDR3 size: 13 residues. Trimming cost V 5 bases and J 5 bases, with 12 bases left between them.

The chain employs TRBV30 and TRBJ1-2; a possible D gene is TRBD1 (6 bases). The CDR3 spans 15 residues. The germline V gene encodes CDR1 GTSNPN and CDR2 SVGIG (reference sequence). The V end was cut by 3 bases, the J end by 4 bases, with 18 bases between. The CDR3 here is CAWRANQGPTYGYTF. CDR3 nucleotide sequence: TGTGCCTGGAGGGCAAATCAGGGGCCCACCTATGGCTACACCTTC.

The chain couples TRBV27 to TRBJ2-7, with TRBD1 matching over 7 bases. The germline gives CDR1 MNHEY, CDR2 SMNVEV (reference sequence). With 2 bases clipped from V and 6 bases from J, the junction kept 7 bases outside the gene matches. The CDR3 totals 14 residues. The DNA of the CDR3 is TGTGCCAGCAGTTTAACCCGAACAGGGGCCGAGCAGTACTTC. Translated: CASSLTRTGAEQYF.

V is TRBV11-2 and J is TRBJ2-7; a weak D match, TRBD2 (6 bases). Per the germline V gene, CDR1 is SGHAT and CDR2 is FQNNGV. This CDR3 is 15 amino acids long. V gave up 6 bases and J gave up 1 base, with 16 bases separating them. Here the CDR3 DNA reads TGTGCCAGCAGTTCGGGGGTCATAACATCCTACGAGCAGTACTTC. This codes for CASSSGVITSYEQYF.

V gene TRBV28 combines with J gene TRBJ1-5; D ambiguous. The CDR3 extends over 13 amino acids. V lost 8 bases to trimming and J lost 10 bases, with 18 bases between them. The germline V gene has CDR1 MDHEN and CDR2 SYDVKM. This CDR3 reads CASRLTVGLPQHF. CDR3 in DNA: TGTGCCAGCCGATTAACGGTTGGGCTTCCCCAGCATTTT. Full variable domain (outside the CDR3, taken from reference TRBV28 and TRBJ1-5): DVKVTQSSRYLVKRTGEKVFLECVQDMDHENMFWYRQDPGLGLRLIYFSYDVKMKEKGDIPEGYSVSREKKERFSLILESASTNQTSMYLCASRLTVGLPQHFGDGTRLSIL.

This chain links TRBV7-2 with TRBJ1-6; TRBD1 is a possible D gene (6 bases). The CDR3 has 16 amino acids. Looked up from germline, CDR1 is SGHTA and CDR2 is FQGNSA. V lost 5 bases and J lost 2, with 13 bases in between. As DNA, the CDR3 is TGTGCCAGCAGCATCCACAGGGTTGCCTATAATTCACCCCTCCACTTT. Protein product: CASSIHRVAYNSPLHF.

This rearrangement joins TRBV28 to TRBJ2-1; D unresolved. The germline V and J ends were trimmed by 5 bases and 7 bases, with 15 bases remaining between them. The CDR3 runs 14 residues. From germline, CDR1 is MDHEN and CDR2 SYDVKM. CDR3 in amino acids: CASSTRGPANEQFF. DNA for the CDR3: TGTGCCAGCAGTACCCGAGGTCCCGCTAATGAGCAGTTCTTC.

The sample holds one count of this clone. The chain uses TRBV2 and TRBJ1-1; D is unclear. This CDR3 comprises 13 residues. Trimming removed 9 bases from V and 2 bases from J, with 13 bases in between. The germline V gene encodes CDR1 SNHLY and CDR2 FYNNEI. The CDR3 here is CASERLINTEAFF. The DNA for the CDR3 is TGTGCCAGTGAGAGACTGATCAACACTGAAGCTTTCTTT.

This chain joins TRBV6-2 or TRBV6-3 and TRBJ2-1, with TRBD2 matching 13 bases. CDR1 and CDR2 from the germline V gene are MNHEY and SVGEGT. The ends lost 6 bases at V and 2 bases at J; junction bases unmatched: 13. The CDR3 is 19 residues long. The CDR3 reads CASSHTTSGGTLPYNEQFF. The CDR3 DNA follows: TGTGCCAGCAGCCACACGACTAGCGGGGGGACCCTCCCCTACAATGAGCAGTTCTTC.

This chain connects TRBV9 to TRBJ1-3; 8 bases map to TRBD1. The CDR3 covers 16 residues. From germline, CDR1 is SGDLS and CDR2 YYNGEE. Trimming cost V 4 bases and J 0 bases; bases outside gene matches: 6. CDR3 bases: TGTGCCAGCAGCCCCACAGGGGGTTCCTCTGGAAACACCATATATTTT. Translation: CASSPTGGSSGNTIYF.

The genes are TRBV28 and TRBJ1-2; 8 nucleotides line up with TRBD1. CDR3 length: 14 residues. Trimming at V came to 6 bases and at J to 4 bases, leaving 7 bases not matched to a gene. CDR1 is MDHEN and CDR2 is SYDVKM in the germline V gene. The CDR3 spells CASRKDRAVYGYTF. Here the CDR3 DNA reads TGTGCCAGCAGAAAGGACAGGGCGGTCTATGGCTACACCTTC.